The sequence of this TCR beta chain was determined in a study of cytomegalovirus exposure and HLA in healthy donors. Study results and caveats: The likely explanation for a cluster of highly shared sequence variants was sequencing artifact. Associated with HLA alleles at 0.05 false discovery rate in a later analysis were 16,951 TCR beta sequences.

The germline V and J ends were trimmed by 8 bases and 4 bases, with 15 bases remaining between them. The CDR3 totals 13 residues. Germline loops: CDR1 MDHEN, CDR2 SYDVKM. PCR primers comprised 60 Vbeta and 13 Jbeta primers. Only in-frame clones appear in the TCRdb table, and some are missing; sequencing was by immunoSEQ multiplex PCR. The table lists fewer than 250,000 clones, approximately 78% of them singletons, with 3% to 4% in the top ten. With regard to this clone: Its antigen is undetermined.

The TCR comes from a male donor in good health and CMV-seronegative. The chain links TRBV28 to TRBJ2-7, with D tentatively TRBD1 (5 bases). The specimen was PBMCs. CDR3 region: CASSTGAVYEQYF. The CDR3 region has the DNA TGTGCCAGCTCAACAGGTGCAGTTTACGAGCAGTACTTC.